Shown below are 31 T cell receptor beta chains from a single sample sequenced in a study of blood T cells in healthy people across ages. A J-beta primer mix and a sample-barcoded 5' primer were used in a second PCR of roughly 6 to 12 cycles. Via MiXCR, TCRdb re-called the 5' RACE reads, giving one row per CDR3 protein. The sample yields roughly 700,000 distinct CDR3 sequences, approximately 29% seen once. Material: blood. The receptor source for this set is a woman older than 75 in good health.

This clonotype occurred many times. V and J are TRBV9 and TRBJ2-3; 9 bases are shared with TRBD2. The V gene's germline CDR1 is SGDLS and CDR2 YYNGEE. This CDR3 spans 16 amino acids. With 0 bases clipped from V and 1 base from J, the junction kept 3 bases outside the gene matches. CDR3 sequence: CASSVDERGGTDTQYF. Written as DNA, the CDR3 is TGTGCCAGCAGCGTAGATGAGCGGGGGGGCACAGATACGCAGTATTTT.

This clonotype was seen ten or more times. The CDR3 DNA reads as TGTGCCAGCAGCGTAGATGTGGGCAGGCACTACGAGCAGTACTTC. It is translated as CASSVDVGRHYEQYF. The V call is TRBV9, the J call TRBJ2-7; D gene unclear. V lost 0 bases, J lost 3 bases, and 13 bases lay in between. This CDR3 has 15 amino acids. Germline assignment: CDR1 SGDLS and CDR2 YYNGEE.

This clonotype turned up a few times. J is TRBJ2-1 and V is TRBV6-1, with TRBD1 matching over 10 bases. This CDR3 comprises 14 residues. Losses at the gene ends were 3 bases for V and 6 bases for J; bases not matched to a gene: 2. The germline V gene encodes CDR1 MNHNS and CDR2 SASEGT. Here the CDR3 DNA reads TGTGCCAGCAGTGACTGGGACAGGGGCAATGAGCAGTTCTTC. It yields the protein CASSDWDRGNEQFF.

CDR3 nucleotide sequence: TGTGCCAGCAGCTTACGCGTGATTAGCGGGGGGGACGGGAACATTCAGTACTTC. This codes for CASSLRVISGGDGNIQYF. The chain has TRBV7-2 and TRBJ2-4; the match to TRBD2 covers 11 bases. The junction had 13 bases not matched to a gene; V was cut back by 2 bases and J by 7 bases. The CDR3 has 18 amino acids. CDR1 is SGHTA, CDR2 FQGNSA, per germline.

There are many counts of this clonotype. The chain links TRBV2 to TRBJ2-1; D gene unclear. Trimming took off 1 base at V and 9 bases at J, with 16 bases between the two ends. The V gene's germline CDR1 is SNHLY and CDR2 FYNNEI. The CDR3 has 15 residues. CDR3 DNA: TGTGCCAGCAGTGAAGTGTTAGGGCAGGTGACTGAGCAGTTCTTC. Protein: CASSEVLGQVTEQFF.

This clonotype occurred many times. The rearrangement joins TRBV6-5 to TRBJ2-6; D perhaps matches TRBD2 (6 bases). The V and J ends lost 6 bases and 3 bases respectively, with 12 bases between them. Germline V lookup: CDR1 MNHEY, CDR2 SVGAGI. This CDR3 has 15 residues. The CDR3 loop is CASSPGGYGANVLTF. The CDR3 DNA reads TGTGCCAGCAGCCCTGGGGGGTATGGGGCCAACGTCCTGACTTTC.

DNA for the CDR3: TGTGCCAGCAGCCAGGGTCCGAGGGAGCTGTTTTTT. The encoded protein is CASSQGPRELFF. The gene calls are TRBV4-2 and TRBJ2-2; unclear D gene. V lost 3 bases and J lost 9, with 8 bases in between. There are 12 residues in the CDR3. CDR1 is LGHNA, CDR2 YNFKEQ, per germline.

The chain employs TRBV12-3 or TRBV12-4 and TRBJ1-1, with a possible D match to TRBD1 (5 bases). The germline V and J ends were trimmed by 3 bases and 8 bases, with 19 bases remaining between them. CDR3 length equals 15 residues. CDR3 protein: CASSLGQGLSVEAFF. The CDR3 DNA reads TGTGCCAGCAGTTTGGGGCAGGGTTTATCAGTAGAAGCTTTCTTT.

This clonotype was observed a few times. Being one base from a much bigger clone, this may be a read error. The chain joins TRBV4-3 to TRBJ2-7, with D possibly matching TRBD1 (6 bases). The CDR3 extends over 15 amino acids. Trimming took 3 bases from V and 7 from J, leaving 19 bases between them. Germline CDR1 LGHNA, CDR2 YSLEER. The chain's CDR3 is CASSQSGETYNEQYF. The CDR3, as DNA: TGCGCCAGCAGCCAGTCAGGGGAGACCTACAATGAGCAGTACTTC.

This clonotype was observed a few times. The chain uses TRBV6-5 and TRBJ1-2; the D is unclear. The CDR3 spans 12 residues. The V gene's germline CDR1 is MNHEY and CDR2 SVGAGI. V dropped 5 bases and J dropped 4 bases, with 8 bases sitting between them. Here the CDR3 reads CASSPQPYGYTF. The CDR3 DNA follows: TGTGCCAGCAGTCCCCAACCCTATGGCTACACCTTC.

This clonotype was counted at least ten times. V is TRBV5-1 and J is TRBJ2-1; the match to TRBD2 covers 10 bases. With 1 base clipped from V and 4 bases from J, the junction kept 5 bases outside the gene matches. The CDR3 extends over 16 amino acids. CDR1 and CDR2 from the germline V gene are SGHRS and YFSETQ. CDR3 sequence: CASSLTAGGEYNEQFF. Here the CDR3 DNA reads TGCGCCAGCAGCTTGACAGCGGGGGGGGAATACAATGAGCAGTTCTTC.

The chain has TRBV24-1 and TRBJ2-2; TRBD1 matches at 8 bases. The germline V gene has CDR1 KGHDR and CDR2 SFDVKD. Germline trimming cut 4 bases from V and 1 base from J; bases unmatched to any gene: 4. This CDR3 has 16 residues. The CDR3 region has the DNA TGTGCCACCAGTGACCGGACAGGGCGGAACACCGGGGAGCTGTTTTTT. Translation gives CATSDRTGRNTGELFF.

This clonotype was counted at least ten times. This chain links TRBV9 with TRBJ1-4; 8 nucleotides line up with TRBD1. The CDR3 is 17 amino acids. The germline gives CDR1 SGDLS, CDR2 YYNGEE. V lost 0 bases, J lost 0 bases, and 4 bases stayed unmatched. The CDR3: CASSVGQGFATNEKLFF. In DNA form, the CDR3 reads TGTGCCAGCAGCGTAGGACAGGGGTTTGCAACTAATGAAAAACTGTTTTTT.

This chain uses TRBV7-9 with TRBJ2-7; D is unclear. V was trimmed by 5 bases and J by 5 bases, leaving 10 bases between them. Germline-derived CDR1 and CDR2 are SEHNR and FQNEAQ (reference sequence). There are 12 residues in the CDR3. This chain's CDR3 is CASSPRPDEQYF. The DNA of the CDR3 is TGTGCCAGCAGCCCTCGTCCGGACGAGCAGTACTTC.

This clonotype showed up many times. The chain combines TRBV6-2 or TRBV6-3 with TRBJ2-7, with TRBD2 matching 7 bases. The germline CDR1 and CDR2 sequences are MNHEY and SVGEGT. The CDR3 sequence is 14 residues long. V shed 3 bases and J 4 bases; nucleotides not matched to a gene: 6. The CDR3 spells CASSYEAGYYEQYF. The CDR3 region has the DNA TGTGCCAGCAGTTATGAAGCGGGGTATTACGAGCAGTACTTC.

This clonotype was seen many times. This rearrangement joins TRBV3-1 to TRBJ2-1; D could derive from TRBD1 or TRBD2 (6 bases each). V was trimmed by 4 bases and J by 4 bases, leaving 17 bases between them. The CDR3 extends over 16 amino acids. Looked up from germline, CDR1 is LGHDT and CDR2 is YNNKEL (reference sequence). The CDR3, as DNA: TGTGCCAGCAGCCCCACTCGGGGGCTACGGTACAATGAGCAGTTCTTC. Amino acid sequence: CASSPTRGLRYNEQFF.

Of note for this clonotype: With a much larger clone just one base away, this may be a read error. V and J are TRBV20-1 and TRBJ2-1; TRBD1 matches at 9 bases. The CDR3 has 14 residues. Looked up from germline, CDR1 is DFQATT and CDR2 is SNEGSKA (reference sequence). J was trimmed by 6 bases and V by 5 bases; bases with no gene match: 8. The DNA for the CDR3 is TGCAGTGCTCAGGGGACAGGGTGGCGCAATGAGCAGTTCTTC. Its protein is CSAQGTGWRNEQFF.

This clonotype has just a few counts. The CDR3 DNA is TGTGCCAGCAGCCTTAACAGGGGGCAGGGTTCACCCCTCCACTTT. It specifies CASSLNRGQGSPLHF. This chain links TRBV7-2 with TRBJ1-6; the match to TRBD1 covers 9 bases. The CDR3 is 15 residues long. CDR1 and CDR2 from the germline V gene are SGHTA and FQGNSA. The J segment lost 9 bases and the V segment lost 5 bases, leaving 8 bases of the junction unmatched.

This clonotype was counted many times. The chain links TRBV5-1 to TRBJ2-7, with 10 bases aligning to TRBD1. Germline lookup yields CDR1 SGHRS and CDR2 YFSETQ. The CDR3 is 15 residues long. J gave up 1 base and V 4 bases, and 5 bases lay outside the gene matches. The CDR3 DNA sequence: TGCGCCAGCAGCAGACGGACAGGGGGATCCTACGAGCAGTACTTC. This codes for CASSRRTGGSYEQYF.

The chain carries TRBV6-6 and TRBJ2-3, with TRBD2 identical over 8 bases. V dropped 0 bases and J dropped 9; count of bases not matched to a gene: 2. Germline V gene data show CDR1 as MNHNY and CDR2 as SVGAGI (reference sequence). This CDR3 spans 13 amino acids. The CDR3 sequence is CASSYSTSGTQYF. The CDR3 DNA is TGTGCCAGCAGTTACTCAACTAGCGGAACGCAGTATTTT.

This clonotype was observed at least ten times. V usage is TRBV5-1 and J usage is TRBJ1-1; D uncertain. This CDR3 is built from 12 residues. Trimming took 0 bases from V and 8 from J, leaving 8 bases between them. Germline V gene data show CDR1 as SGHRS and CDR2 as YFSETQ. In DNA, the CDR3 is TGCGCCAGCAGCTTGGCGACCGGGGAAGCTTTCTTT. The encoded protein is CASSLATGEAFF.

At least ten counts were recorded for this clonotype. The rearrangement uses TRBV7-2 and TRBJ1-2; TRBD1 matches at 7 bases. CDR1 and CDR2 (germline): SGHTA, FQGNSA. CDR3 length: 16 residues. J was trimmed by 0 bases and V by 5 bases; bases with no gene match: 9. CDR3 loop: CASSLQGSRANYGYTF. The CDR3, as DNA: TGTGCCAGCAGCCTACAGGGGAGCCGAGCTAACTATGGCTACACCTTC.

At least ten counts were recorded for this clonotype. The genes are TRBV11-2 and TRBJ2-1; 9 bases are a match to TRBD1. Trimming took 3 bases from V and 6 from J; bases not matched to a gene: 6. The V gene's germline CDR1 is SGHAT and CDR2 FQNNGV. The CDR3 sequence is 15 residues long. CDR3 in amino acids: CASSFSGQGFNEQFF. The CDR3 nucleotides are TGTGCCAGCAGCTTCTCGGGACAGGGATTCAATGAGCAGTTCTTC.

This clonotype has just one count. This may be a read error, as it is one base from a much larger clone. The J gene is TRBJ2-7, the V gene TRBV2; maybe TRBD1 (5 bases). There are 14 residues in the CDR3. Germline CDR1 reads SNHLY; CDR2 reads FYNNEI. The CDR3 nucleotides are TGTGCCAGCAGTGACAGGACAATCTCCTACGGGCAGTACTTC. Its translation is CASSDRTISYGQYF.

This clonotype was seen ten or more times. The chain has TRBV5-1 and TRBJ2-5; D is undetermined. Trimming took off 1 base at V and 2 bases at J, with 12 bases between the two ends. This CDR3 comprises 15 residues. Germline V gene data show CDR1 as SGHRS and CDR2 as YFSETQ. In DNA, the CDR3 is TGCGCCAGCAGCTTGTTGGTCCAGGATCAAGAGACCCAGTACTTC. Its translation: CASSLLVQDQETQYF.

The rearrangement joins TRBV13 to TRBJ1-6, with a possible D match to TRBD1 (6 bases). V shed 6 bases and J shed 10 bases, with 16 bases lying between them. The CDR3 consists of 14 residues. CDR1 PRHDT and CDR2 FYEKMQ come from the germline V gene (reference sequence). The CDR3 sequence is CASRPGQSFSPLHF. The DNA for the CDR3 is TGTGCCAGCAGGCCTGGACAGAGCTTCTCACCCCTCCACTTT.

Concerning this clonotype: The junction and the germline gene differ at one end; a read error may be behind it. V gene TRBV7-7 combines with J gene TRBJ2-4; D gene unclear. The CDR3 runs to 17 residues. Per the germline V gene, CDR1 is SSHAT and CDR2 is FNYEAQ (reference sequence). The CDR3 nucleotides are TGTGCTAGCAGCTTAGGCCGCCCCAGGTTGGCCAAAAACATTCAGTACTTC. As protein: CASSLGRPRLAKNIQYF.

To note about this clonotype: This may come from a read error, since a much larger clone is one base off. The chain couples TRBV6-6 to TRBJ2-3, with TRBD1 identical over 9 bases. The CDR3 has 14 residues. The germline V gene encodes CDR1 MNHNY and CDR2 SVGAGI (reference sequence). CDR3 coding DNA: TGTACCAGCAGTTACGGGGACAGGGTCTATACGCAGTATTTT. Its translation is CTSSYGDRVYTQYF.

The rearrangement uses TRBV5-1 and TRBJ1-6, with 9 bases aligning to TRBD1. V shed 4 bases, J shed 9 bases, and the junction held 5 bases outside the gene matches. Looked up from germline, CDR1 is SGHRS and CDR2 is YFSETQ. This CDR3 region has 14 residues. The CDR3 DNA reads TGCGCCAGCAGCATGGGACAGGGAGGTTCACCCCTCCACTTT. Translating gives CASSMGQGGSPLHF.

V gene TRBV4-3 combines with J gene TRBJ2-2, with TRBD2 as a possible D gene (6 bases). Germline-derived CDR1 and CDR2 are LGHNA and YSLEER. The length of the CDR3 is 15 residues. Trimming shortened V by 3 bases and J by 5 bases, and 13 bases separated the two germline ends. CDR3 nucleotide sequence: TGCGCCAGCAGCCAGAGGGGTCGGGAGACCGGGGAGCTGTTTTTT. It is translated as CASSQRGRETGELFF.

This chain connects TRBV3-1 to TRBJ1-1; 7 bases line up with TRBD1. Trimming cost V 0 bases and J 2 bases; bases outside gene matches: 3. This CDR3 region has 15 residues. Germline-derived CDR1 and CDR2 are LGHDT and YNNKEL (reference sequence). In DNA form, the CDR3 reads TGTGCCAGCAGCCAAGAGGGGACAGATAACACTGAAGCTTTCTTT. Encoded protein: CASSQEGTDNTEAFF. The variable domain in full, completed from reference TRBV3-1 and TRBJ1-1, reads DTAVSQTPKYLVTQMGNDKSIKCEQNLGHDTMYWYKQDSKKFLKIMFSYNNKELIINETVPNRFSPKSPDKAHLNLHINSLELGDSAVYFCASSQEGTDNTEAFFGQGTRLTVV.